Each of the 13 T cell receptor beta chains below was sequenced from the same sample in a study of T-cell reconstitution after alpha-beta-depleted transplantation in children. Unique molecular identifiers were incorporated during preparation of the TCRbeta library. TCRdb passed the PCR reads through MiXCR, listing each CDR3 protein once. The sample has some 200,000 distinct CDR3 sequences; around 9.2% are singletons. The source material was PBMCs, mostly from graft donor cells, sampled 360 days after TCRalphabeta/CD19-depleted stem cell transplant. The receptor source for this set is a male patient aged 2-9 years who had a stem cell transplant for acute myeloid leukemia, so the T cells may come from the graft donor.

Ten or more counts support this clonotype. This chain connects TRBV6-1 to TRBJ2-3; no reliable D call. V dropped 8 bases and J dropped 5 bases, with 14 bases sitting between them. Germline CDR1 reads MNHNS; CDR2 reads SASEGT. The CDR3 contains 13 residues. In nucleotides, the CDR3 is TGTGCCAGCGGAACTCCTCACGTAGATACGCAGTATTTT. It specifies CASGTPHVDTQYF.

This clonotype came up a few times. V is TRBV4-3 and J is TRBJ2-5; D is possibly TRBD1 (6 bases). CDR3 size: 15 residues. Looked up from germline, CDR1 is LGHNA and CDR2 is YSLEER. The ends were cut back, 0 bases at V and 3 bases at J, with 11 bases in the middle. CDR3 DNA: TGCGCCAGCAGCCAAGAAATCGGGACAAAAGAGACCCAGTACTTC. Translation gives CASSQEIGTKETQYF.

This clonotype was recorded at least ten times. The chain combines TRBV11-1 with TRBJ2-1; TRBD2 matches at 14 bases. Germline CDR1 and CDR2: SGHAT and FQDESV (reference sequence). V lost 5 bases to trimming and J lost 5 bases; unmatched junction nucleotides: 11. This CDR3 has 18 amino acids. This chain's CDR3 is CASSPLGTSGSKNNEQFF. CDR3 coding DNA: TGTGCCAGCAGCCCACTAGGGACTAGCGGGAGCAAGAACAATGAGCAGTTCTTC.

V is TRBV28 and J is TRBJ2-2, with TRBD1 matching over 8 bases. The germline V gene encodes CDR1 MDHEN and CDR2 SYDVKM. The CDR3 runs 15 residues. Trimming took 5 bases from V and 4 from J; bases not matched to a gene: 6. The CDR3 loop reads CASSLDRDPTGELFF. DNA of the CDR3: TGTGCCAGCAGTCTGGACAGGGACCCCACCGGGGAGCTGTTTTTT.

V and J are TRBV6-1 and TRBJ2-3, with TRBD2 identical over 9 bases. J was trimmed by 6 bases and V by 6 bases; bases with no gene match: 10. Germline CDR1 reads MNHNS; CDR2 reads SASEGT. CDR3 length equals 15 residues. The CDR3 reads CASSRGGARVDTQYF. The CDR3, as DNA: TGTGCCAGCAGCCGCGGGGGGGCCAGAGTGGATACGCAGTATTTT.

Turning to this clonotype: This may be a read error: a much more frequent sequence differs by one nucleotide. CDR3 protein: CATSKDRDRTSYGYAF. The CDR3 nucleotides read TGTGCCACCAGCAAGGACCGGGACAGGACTTCCTATGGCTACGCCTTC. The chain joins TRBV15 to TRBJ1-2; 8 bases agree with TRBD1. Germline V gene sequence: CDR1 LNHNV, CDR2 YYDKDF (reference sequence). The CDR3 is 16 amino acids.

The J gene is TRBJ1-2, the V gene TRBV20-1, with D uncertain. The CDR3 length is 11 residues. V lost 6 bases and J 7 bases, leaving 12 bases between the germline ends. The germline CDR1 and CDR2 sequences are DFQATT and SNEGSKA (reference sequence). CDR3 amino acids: CSAAKWGGYTF. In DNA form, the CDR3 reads TGCAGTGCCGCAAAATGGGGTGGCTACACCTTC.

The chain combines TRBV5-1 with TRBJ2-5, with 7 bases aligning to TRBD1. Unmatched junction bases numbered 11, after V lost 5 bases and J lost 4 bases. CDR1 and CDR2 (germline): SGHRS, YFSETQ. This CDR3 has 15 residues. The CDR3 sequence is CASRTGQLVGETQYF. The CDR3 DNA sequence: TGCGCCAGCAGAACGGGACAGCTCGTAGGAGAGACCCAGTACTTC.

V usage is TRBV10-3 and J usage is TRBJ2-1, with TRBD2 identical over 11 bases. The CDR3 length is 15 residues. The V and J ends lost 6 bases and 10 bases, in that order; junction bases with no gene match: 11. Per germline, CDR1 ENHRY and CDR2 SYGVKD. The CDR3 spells CAIRRDLTSGGEQFF. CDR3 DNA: TGTGCCATCAGGAGGGACCTAACTAGCGGGGGCGAGCAGTTCTTC.

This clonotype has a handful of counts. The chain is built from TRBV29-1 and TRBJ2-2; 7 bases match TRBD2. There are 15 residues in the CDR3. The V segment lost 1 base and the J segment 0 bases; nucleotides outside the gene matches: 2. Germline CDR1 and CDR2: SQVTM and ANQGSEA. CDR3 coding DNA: TGCAGCGTTGAAGTTCGGGGGGCGAACACCGGGGAGCTGTTTTTT. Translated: CSVEVRGANTGELFF.

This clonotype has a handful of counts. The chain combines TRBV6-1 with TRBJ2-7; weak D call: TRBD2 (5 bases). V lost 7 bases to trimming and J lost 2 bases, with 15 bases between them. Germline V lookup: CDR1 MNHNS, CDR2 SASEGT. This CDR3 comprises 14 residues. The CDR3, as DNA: TGTGCCAGCACAGGACCTAGCCTAACCTACGAGCAGTACTTC. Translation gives CASTGPSLTYEQYF.

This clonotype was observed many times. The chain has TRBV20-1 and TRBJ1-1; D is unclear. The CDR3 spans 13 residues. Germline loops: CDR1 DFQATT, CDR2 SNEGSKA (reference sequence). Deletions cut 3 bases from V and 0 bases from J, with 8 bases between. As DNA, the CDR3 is TGCAGTGCTAGGGGGATATTGAACACTGAAGCTTTCTTT. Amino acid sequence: CSARGILNTEAFF.

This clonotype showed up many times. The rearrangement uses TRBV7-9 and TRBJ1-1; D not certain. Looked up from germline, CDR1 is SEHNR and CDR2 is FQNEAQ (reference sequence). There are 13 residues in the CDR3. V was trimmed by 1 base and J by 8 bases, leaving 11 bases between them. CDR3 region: CASSLEPDLEAFF. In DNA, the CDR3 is TGTGCCAGCAGCTTAGAGCCTGACCTCGAAGCTTTCTTT.